Listed below are T cell receptor beta chains from one sample, sequenced in a study of blood T cell repertoires in COVID-19. Assay used: immunoSEQ multiplex PCR; TCRdb lists only in-frame clones, some missing. The table shows approximately 87,000 clones, with about 89% occurring only once. The sample consisted of peripheral blood. These receptor sequences come from a man aged 65 to 79 with active or convalescent COVID-19. The CDR3 runs from the conserved cysteine through the conserved F or W. The D gene is left open where the match is weak. The size entry is marked missing in some rows and otherwise reads once, few, many or a size class.

cdr3_nt,cdr3_aa,d_call,clone_size,j_call,v_call
TGCAGCGTTGGCACAGGGGTCCACGAGCAGTACTTC,CSVGTGVHEQYF,TRBD1,-,TRBJ2-7,TRBV29-1
TGTGCCACTCGACAGGGGCTCTCCTATAATTCACCCCTCCACTTT,CATRQGLSYNSPLHF,TRBD1,-,TRBJ1-6,TRBV19
TGTGCCAGCAGCTTCCGCCTTCTCAGGGGGCGCGGCGTAAACACTGAAGCTTTCTTT,CASSFRLLRGRGVNTEAFF,TRBD1,few,TRBJ1-1,TRBV7-9
TGTGCCAGCAGCTTAGCCGCTAGTGGAGAGCAGTACTTC,CASSLAASGEQYF,-,-,TRBJ2-7,TRBV7-9
TGTGCCAGCAGTGGGACAGGAGAGGGCTACACCTTC,CASSGTGEGYTF,TRBD1,-,TRBJ1-2,TRBV25-1
TGTGCCAGCAGCTACCCCGGGCAGGGGGCCAATGGCTACACCTTC,CASSYPGQGANGYTF,TRBD1,-,TRBJ1-2,TRBV3-1/TRBV3-2
TGTGCCTCTCGCGGGACAGCGACTGAAAAACTGTTTTTT,CASRGTATEKLFF,TRBD1,-,TRBJ1-4,TRBV10-3
TGTGCCAGCAGCAAAGCCGTGGGGCCTGGGGATGAGCAGTTCTTC,CASSKAVGPGDEQFF,-,-,TRBJ2-1,TRBV21-1
TGTGCCAGCAGCCAAGCTCTGCCCGGTCTAGCGGGAAATGAGCAGTTCTTC,CASSQALPGLAGNEQFF,TRBD2,-,TRBJ2-1,TRBV3-1/TRBV3-2
TGTGCCAGCAGTCGTGACAGGGAAGCTTTCTTT,CASSRDREAFF,-,-,TRBJ1-1,TRBV28
TGCGCCAGCAGCGCGGGACAGGGAAGCAATAGCAATCAGCCCCAGCATTTT,CASSAGQGSNSNQPQHF,TRBD1,-,TRBJ1-5,TRBV5-1
TGTGCCAGCAGCTGGTTGGCTAGCGGGAGTGAGACCCAGTACTTC,CASSWLASGSETQYF,TRBD2,once,TRBJ2-5,TRBV5-4
TGTGCCAGCAGCCAAGCGACTAGCGGGAGTGAGACCCAGTACTTC,CASSQATSGSETQYF,TRBD2,-,TRBJ2-5,TRBV14
TGTGCCATCAGTGAGTCGGGGACAGCGAACACCGGGGAGCTGTTTTTT,CAISESGTANTGELFF,TRBD1,-,TRBJ2-2,TRBV10-3
TGTGCCTGGAAGGAGGGAGGATCACCCGGGGAGCTGTTTTTT,CAWKEGGSPGELFF,-,-,TRBJ2-2,TRBV30
TGTGCCATCAGTGAGTCAGTGGGAGGGGCCTCCTACGAGCAGTACTTC,CAISESVGGASYEQYF,TRBD2,-,TRBJ2-7,TRBV10-3
TGTGCCAGCAGTTCTACAGGGTCCAGGTACACTGAAGCTTTCTTT,CASSSTGSRYTEAFF,-,-,TRBJ1-1,TRBV28
TGTGCCACCAGTGATCCCCGGGTGTGGGAGACCCAGTACTTC,CATSDPRVWETQYF,-,-,TRBJ2-5,TRBV24-1
TGCGCCAGCAGCCTCGTTTCCGGACAGGGTCGAGGGCTATTTTACGAGCAGTACTTC,CASSLVSGQGRGLFYEQYF,TRBD1,-,TRBJ2-7,TRBV5-1
TGTGCCAGCAGCGTAGCTCCTAGCGGGAGTCGCGAGCAGTACTTC,CASSVAPSGSREQYF,TRBD2,-,TRBJ2-7,TRBV9
TGTGCCAGCGGCCGAAACTATGGCTACACCTTC,CASGRNYGYTF,-,-,TRBJ1-2,TRBV12-3/TRBV12-4
TGTGCAAGTCGGAGTAAAGTCGAGGAGCTGTTTTTT,CASRSKVEELFF,-,-,TRBJ2-2,TRBV12-2
TGTGCCAGCAGTGGGACTAGCGGGAGGGCCGGGGAGCTGTTTTTT,CASSGTSGRAGELFF,TRBD2,once,TRBJ2-2,TRBV6-1
TGTGCCAGCAGAACAGGGGGCGGCTACGAGCAGTACTTC,CASRTGGGYEQYF,TRBD1,-,TRBJ2-7,TRBV28
TGTGCCGGTAGCTCCTACAATGAGCAGTTCTTC,CAGSSYNEQFF,-,-,TRBJ2-1,TRBV30
TGCGCCAGCAGCCAAGTCCAGGGCCAGGGAAGGTTATACGAGCAGTACTTC,CASSQVQGQGRLYEQYF,-,once,TRBJ2-7,TRBV4-1
TGTGCCAGCAGCTCGGGGGTTAGCACGGGGTGGACAGATACGCAGTATTTT,CASSSGVSTGWTDTQYF,-,-,TRBJ2-3,TRBV11-2
TGTGCCAGCAGCCAGACAGGGGGCGACTATGGCTACACCTTC,CASSQTGGDYGYTF,TRBD1,-,TRBJ1-2,TRBV6-5
TGTGCCAGCAGCGCTGCGGCGGGAGGGACGGAAGAGACCCAGTACTTC,CASSAAAGGTEETQYF,TRBD2,-,TRBJ2-5,TRBV9
TGTGCCAGCACCGACTCAGGGGGCGCGCAGCCCCAGCATTTT,CASTDSGGAQPQHF,TRBD1,-,TRBJ1-5,TRBV28
TGTGCCACCAGGGGTCCAGGGAACACTGAAGCTTTCTTT,CATRGPGNTEAFF,-,-,TRBJ1-1,TRBV24-1
TGTGCCAGCAGTGAGACAGGGGGTCCGGGGGAGCAGTACTTC,CASSETGGPGEQYF,TRBD1,-,TRBJ2-7,TRBV2
TGTGCCAGTAGTAGGGGACTAGCGGAGAGCTACGAGCAGTACTTC,CASSRGLAESYEQYF,TRBD2,-,TRBJ2-7,TRBV19
TGCGCCAGCAGCTTGGGCCCCCAGCGGGAGGGCAATGAGCAGTTCTTC,CASSLGPQREGNEQFF,TRBD2,-,TRBJ2-1,TRBV5-1
TGTGCCAGCAGCCCATACCACAGGGCGAGGGGAAACACCATATATTTT,CASSPYHRARGNTIYF,-,-,TRBJ1-3,TRBV7-3
TGTGCCAGCAAGGGGACAGAAAATTCACCCCTCCACTTT,CASKGTENSPLHF,TRBD1,-,TRBJ1-6,TRBV28
TGCGCCAGCAGCCCCTTCCGGGACAGGGATTCACCCCTCCACTTT,CASSPFRDRDSPLHF,TRBD1,-,TRBJ1-6,TRBV4-1
TGTGCCAGCAGCTTAAGTTCGGCGGCAAGCGAGCAGTTCTTC,CASSLSSAASEQFF,-,-,TRBJ2-1,TRBV7-3
TGTGCCTGGAGTGTTGGGACAGCAAACACTGAAGCTTTCTTT,CAWSVGTANTEAFF,TRBD1,-,TRBJ1-1,TRBV30
TGTGCCAGCAGCCAAACCAGCGGGAGGGTCTCCTACAATGAGCAGTTCTTC,CASSQTSGRVSYNEQFF,TRBD2,once,TRBJ2-1,TRBV14
TGTGCCAGCAGTTTTCCAGGGGCTGAAGCTTTCTTT,CASSFPGAEAFF,-,-,TRBJ1-1,TRBV12-3/TRBV12-4
TGTGCCTGGAGTGCGGACAGGGTTACTGAGCAGTTCTTC,CAWSADRVTEQFF,TRBD1,-,TRBJ2-1,TRBV30
TGTGCCAGCAGCTTACAACGGAGTAATTCACCCCTCCACTTT,CASSLQRSNSPLHF,-,-,TRBJ1-6,TRBV7-3